This T cell receptor (beta chain) was recorded in a study of blood T cell repertoires in COVID-19. Study background: There were acute and convalescent COVID-19 samples, and they came from the United States, Italy and Spain. PBMCs, B-cell-depleted T cells, or T cells were the source of the cDNA or gDNA that made up the material.

Germline V lookup: CDR1 LGHNA, CDR2 YNFKEQ. CDR3 length: 15 residues. V lost 0 bases to trimming and J lost 6 bases; unmatched junction nucleotides: 6. In the original analysis: How many nucleated cells were present was estimated from reference gene primer amplification. TCRdb's table, derived via immunoSEQ multiplex PCR, lists solely in-frame clones and lacks some. That table is the source of V, J and clone size, and D and trimming were worked out from the DNA. The sample includes approximately 270,000 clones, around nine tenths of them seen just once. This TCR was sampled from a man over 45 with acute or convalescent COVID-19. The genes are TRBV4-2 and TRBJ1-2; 8 nucleotides align to TRBD1. The sequencing sample was made of peripheral blood. In DNA, the CDR3 is TGTGCCAGCAGCCAAGATTGGGCGACAGGGGATGGCTACACCTTC. As protein: CASSQDWATGDGYTF.